This TCR beta chain derives from a study of T cell responses to AZD1222 COVID-19 vaccine. Method: immunoSEQ multiplex PCR; TCRdb's copy keeps in-frame clones and lacks some. Here the sample spans roughly 120,000 clones, around 90% being singletons. Germline V lookup: CDR1 SGHVS, CDR2 FQNEAQ. The V and J ends lost 3 bases and 2 bases, in that order; junction bases with no gene match: 13. This CDR3 has 18 residues. Sequences were derived from peripheral blood, sampled on day 0 of AZD1222 vaccination. The clonotype originates from an adult in good health. The genes are TRBV7-8 and TRBJ2-5, with TRBD2 identical over 9 bases. CDR3 sequence reads: CASSFLAGPKPWQETQYF. CDR3 sequence (DNA): TGTGCCAGCAGCTTCCTAGCGGGGCCCAAACCCTGGCAAGAGACCCAGTACTTC.